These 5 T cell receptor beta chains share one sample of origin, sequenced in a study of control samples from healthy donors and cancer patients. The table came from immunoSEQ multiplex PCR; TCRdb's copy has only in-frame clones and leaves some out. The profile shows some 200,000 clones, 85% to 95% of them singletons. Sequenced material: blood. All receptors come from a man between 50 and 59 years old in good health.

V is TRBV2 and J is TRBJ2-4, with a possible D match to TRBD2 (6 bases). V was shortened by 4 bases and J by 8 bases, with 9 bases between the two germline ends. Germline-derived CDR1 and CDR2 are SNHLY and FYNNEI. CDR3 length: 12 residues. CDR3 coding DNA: TGTGCCAGCAGTGTGGACTACGACATTCAGTACTTC. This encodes CASSVDYDIQYF.

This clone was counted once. The CDR3 loop is CASSIFEPNTEAFF. Written as DNA, the CDR3 is TGTGCCAGTAGTATATTTGAGCCGAACACTGAAGCTTTCTTT. V and J are TRBV19 and TRBJ1-1; no definite D call. CDR3 length equals 14 residues. With 2 bases removed from V and 1 base from J, the gap between germline ends came to 8 bases. Germline CDR1 and CDR2: LNHDA and SQIVND (reference sequence).

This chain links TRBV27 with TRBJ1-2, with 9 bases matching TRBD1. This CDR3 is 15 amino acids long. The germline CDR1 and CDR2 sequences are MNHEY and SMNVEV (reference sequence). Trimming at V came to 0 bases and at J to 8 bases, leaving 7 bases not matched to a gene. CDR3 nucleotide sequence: TGTGCCAGCAGTTTATCGGGACAGGGCCGACGAGGCTACACCTTC. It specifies CASSLSGQGRRGYTF.

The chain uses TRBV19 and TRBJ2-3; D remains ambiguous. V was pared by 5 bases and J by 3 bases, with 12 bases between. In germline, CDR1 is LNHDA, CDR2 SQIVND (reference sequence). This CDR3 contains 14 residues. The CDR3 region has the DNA TGTGCCAGTAGTCCGGACGGCATTACAGATACGCAGTATTTT. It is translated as CASSPDGITDTQYF. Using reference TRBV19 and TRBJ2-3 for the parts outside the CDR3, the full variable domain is DGGITQSPKYLFRKEGQNVTLSCEQNLNHDAMYWYRQDPGQGLRLIYYSQIVNDFQKGDIAEGYSVSREKKESFPLTVTSAQKNPTAFYLCASSPDGITDTQYFGPGTRLTVL.

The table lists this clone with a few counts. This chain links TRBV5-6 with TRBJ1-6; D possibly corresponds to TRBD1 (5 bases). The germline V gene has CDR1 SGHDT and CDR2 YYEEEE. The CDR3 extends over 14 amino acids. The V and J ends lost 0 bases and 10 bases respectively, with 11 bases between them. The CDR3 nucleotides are TGTGCCAGCAGCTTGGGAAGGAGGGGATCACCCCTCCACTTT. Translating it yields CASSLGRRGSPLHF. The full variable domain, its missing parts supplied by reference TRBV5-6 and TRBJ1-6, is DAGVTQSPTHLIKTRGQQVTLRCSPKSGHDTVSWYQQALGQGPQFIFQYYEEEERQRGNFPDRFSGHQFPNYSSELNVNALLLGDSALYLCASSLGRRGSPLHFGNGTRLTVT.